These 26 T cell receptor beta chains originate from one sample sequenced in a study of T cell clonality in common variable immunodeficiency. Clones were read by immunoSEQ multiplex PCR, and TCRdb kept only the in-frame ones, dropping some. The sample lists around 55,000 clones, none appearing once, the ten largest making up about 1.7%. Sequencing used peripheral blood mononuclear cells. All receptors come from a person aged 18 to 70 in good health.

This clone was seen repeatedly, ten times or more. The read halts 3 residues ahead of the CDR3 end, with the missing end drawn from the germline J gene. The V and J genes are TRBV19 and TRBJ1-4; D possibly corresponds to TRBD1 (5 bases). V was shortened by 4 bases and J by 3 bases, with 12 bases between the two germline ends. CDR1 LNHDA and CDR2 SQIVND come from the germline V gene (reference sequence). The CDR3 consists of 15 residues. CDR3 bases read: TGTGCCAGTAGTACCTCAGGGTTACCTAATGAAAAA. The encoded protein is CASSTSGLPNEK. The entire CDR3 sequence reads CASSTSGLPNEKLFF.

This clone was seen repeatedly, ten times or more. The read is 3 residues too short to cover the CDR3 end, so that end is filled in from the germline J gene. J is TRBJ2-7 and V is TRBV20-1; the D gene is possibly TRBD2 (6 bases). This CDR3 region has 15 residues. Germline V gives CDR1 DFQATT, CDR2 SNEGSKA (reference sequence). Trimming left V 5 bases short and J 0 bases short, with 17 bases between. The covered CDR3 bases are TGCAGTGCTGGGGGGATAGCCCGTAGCTCCTACGAG. This sequence encodes CSAGGIARSSYE. The full CDR3 protein reads CSAGGIARSSYEQYF.

In this sample, this clone turned up many times. The read terminates 3 residues ahead of where the CDR3 ends, so the germline J gene completes it. V gene TRBV5-1 combines with J gene TRBJ2-1; TRBD2 matches at 11 bases. The CDR3 sequence is 16 residues long. The V gene's germline CDR1 is SGHRS and CDR2 YFSETQ. Trimming took 3 bases from V and 4 from J; bases not matched to a gene: 6. CDR3 protein: CASSSGLADAYNEQFF. The CDR3 bases that were read are TGCGCCAGCAGCTCGGGACTAGCGGATGCTTACAATGAG.

This clone was observed at least ten times. The missing CDR3 end, 3 residues past where the read stops, is filled in from the germline J gene. The chain couples TRBV7-8 to TRBJ2-7; no reliable D call. Germline CDR1 is SGHVS and CDR2 is FQNEAQ. V lost 1 base to trimming and J lost 1 base, with 8 bases between them. The CDR3 spans 14 residues. CDR3 in amino acids: CASSLVLSSYEQYF. CDR3 DNA, as far as it was read: TGTGCCAGCAGCTTAGTTCTCAGTTCCTACGAG.

This clone was seen repeatedly, ten times or more. The CDR3 goes on 3 residues after the read ends, and that part is filled in from the germline J gene. J is TRBJ2-7 and V is TRBV20-1, with 10 bases matching TRBD2. The trim removed 4 bases at V and 2 bases at J, leaving 8 bases unmatched. CDR1 DFQATT and CDR2 SNEGSKA come from the germline V gene (reference sequence). The CDR3 loop spans 15 amino acids. The sequenced CDR3 bases are TGCAGTGCTAAGAAGGGACTAGCGCGAGCCTACGAG. Encoded protein: CSAKKGLARAYE. The full CDR3 reads CSAKKGLARAYEQYF.

This clone was counted many times. The observed sequence ends 3 residues before the CDR3 terminus, with the missing tail filled in from the germline J gene. This sequence joins TRBV6-2 or TRBV6-3 and TRBJ2-7; 9 positions match TRBD1. With 7 bases clipped from V and 4 bases from J, the junction kept 14 bases outside the gene matches. CDR1 is MNHEY, CDR2 SVGEGT, per germline. The CDR3 has 16 amino acids. CDR3 amino acids: CASTNPGTGNLYEQYF. The DNA read from the CDR3 is TGTGCCAGCACAAATCCCGGGACAGGGAACCTTTACGAG.

This clone has a count of ten or more. One junction end does not reproduce the germline sequence, and a read error may be involved. Read sequence stops 3 residues before the CDR3 end, and the germline J gene provides the missing end. The chain combines TRBV4-2 with TRBJ1-2; the match to TRBD1 covers 10 bases. From germline, CDR1 is LGHNA and CDR2 YNFKEQ. The CDR3 totals 15 residues. The CDR3 DNA, read in part, is TGCGCCAGCAGCCAAGATGGGACAGGGGACTATGGC. This translates into CASSQDGTGDYG. The CDR3 reads in full as CASSQDGTGDYGYTF.

This clone was recorded many times. CDR3 residues: CASEGYKAGYTF. Incomplete CDR3 DNA: TGTGCCAGTGAGGGGTACAAAGCTGGC. The rearrangement joins TRBV5-6 to TRBJ1-2, with D tentatively TRBD1 (5 bases). The CDR3 goes on 3 residues after the read ends, and that part is filled in from the germline J gene. The CDR3 extends over 12 amino acids. The germline gives CDR1 SGHDT, CDR2 YYEEEE. Trimming removed 8 bases from V and 7 bases from J, with 15 bases in between.

Notes on this clone: The CDR3 end falls 3 residues outside the read, so it is completed with the germline J gene. J is TRBJ1-1 and V is TRBV19, with unresolved D. Trimming took 3 bases from V and 1 from J, leaving 12 bases between them. The germline gives CDR1 LNHDA, CDR2 SQIVND (reference sequence). The CDR3 loop spans 15 amino acids. Partial CDR3 DNA: TGTGCCAGTAGTATCAGCGTATTGGCGAACACTGAA. This gives the protein CASSISVLANTE. The complete CDR3 protein is CASSISVLANTEAFF.

CDR3 in amino acids: CASSFNRDQPQHF. The sequenced CDR3 bases are TGTGCCAGCAGCTTTAACAGGGACCAGCCC. The chain combines TRBV7-8 with TRBJ1-5; a possible D gene is TRBD1 (6 bases). The read finishes 3 residues shy of the CDR3 end, and the germline J gene is used to complete it. The V gene's germline CDR1 is SGHVS and CDR2 FQNEAQ. V was shortened by 3 bases and J by 7 bases, with 10 bases between the two germline ends. The CDR3 has 13 amino acids.

This clone was observed a few times. Germline is not matched at one junction end, which may reflect a read error. The sequenced CDR3 bases are TGCGCCAGCGGGCTGGCGGACTCTGGAAACACG. Its translation: CASGLADSGNT. The full CDR3 sequence reads CASGLADSGNTIYF. The chain is built from TRBV5-1 and TRBJ1-3; D is uncertain. The read comes to an end 3 residues before the CDR3 does, leaving the germline J gene to fill in the end. CDR1 is SGHRS and CDR2 is YFSETQ in the germline V gene. This CDR3 comprises 14 residues.

About this clone itself: Possible read error: a much larger clone is one base away. The read halts 3 residues ahead of the CDR3 end, with the missing end drawn from the germline J gene. This chain links TRBV2 with TRBJ2-4, with D possibly matching TRBD2 (6 bases). CDR1 SNHLY and CDR2 FYNNEI come from the germline V gene. The CDR3 has 14 amino acids. CDR3 DNA, as far as it was read: TGTGCCAGCAGGTTCAGGGAGGCCAAAACCATT. It encodes CASRFREAKTI. The CDR3 reads in full as CASRFREAKTIQYF.

There are many counts of this clone. Read coverage stops 3 residues before the CDR3 terminus; the germline J gene supplies the remainder. V gene TRBV5-6 combines with J gene TRBJ2-7, with D possibly matching TRBD2 (7 bases). Germline V gene sequence: CDR1 SGHDT, CDR2 YYEEEE. CDR3 length equals 13 residues. Trimming stripped 2 bases from V and 2 bases from J, with 8 bases between. The sequenced part of the CDR3 DNA is TGTGCCAGCAGCTTCGGGGGGCCCTACGAG. Protein sequence: CASSFGGPYE. The CDR3 reads in full as CASSFGGPYEQYF. The full variable domain, rest sourced from reference TRBV5-6 and TRBJ2-7, is DAGVTQSPTHLIKTRGQQVTLRCSPKSGHDTVSWYQQALGQGPQFIFQYYEEEERQRGNFPDRFSGHQFPNYSSELNVNALLLGDSALYLCASSFGGPYEQYFGPGTRLTVT.

This clone was counted at least ten times. The CDR3 end is not reached by the read, which stops 3 residues before it; the germline J gene fills it in. The rearrangement uses TRBV5-1 and TRBJ2-3; 9 bases match TRBD1. The CDR3 is 17 amino acids. Trimming took 0 bases from V and 2 from J; bases not matched to a gene: 7. Germline CDR1 SGHRS, CDR2 YFSETQ. CDR3 sequence: CASSLGATGGDTDTQYF. The sequenced part of the CDR3 DNA is TGCGCCAGCAGCTTGGGAGCGACAGGGGGAGACACAGATACG.

This clone was found many times. The read terminates 3 residues before the CDR3 end, so the remaining end is supplied by the germline J gene. The chain links TRBV18 to TRBJ1-1; D is perhaps TRBD1 (6 bases). Germline CDR1 is KGHSH and CDR2 is LQKENI. Trimming left V 1 base short and J 7 bases short, with 16 bases between. This CDR3 is 15 amino acids long. The CDR3 loop is CASSPRGGPTNEAFF. Partial CDR3 DNA: TGTGCCAGCTCACCACGCGGGGGGCCAACTAATGAA.

Comment on this clone: The sequence runs out 3 residues before the end of the CDR3; the remainder is reconstructed from the germline J gene. The chain employs TRBV7-2 and TRBJ2-7; 10 positions match TRBD1. V lost 5 bases and J lost 1; bases outside the gene matches: 5. Germline V gene sequence: CDR1 SGHTA, CDR2 FQGNSA. The CDR3 is 15 residues long. This CDR3 is CASSPWDRGSYEQYF. The part of the CDR3 DNA that was read is TGTGCCAGCAGCCCATGGGACAGGGGATCCTACGAG.

This clone was observed at least ten times. The CDR3 extends 3 residues past the end of the read, so its final part is completed from the germline J gene. This chain links TRBV7-3 with TRBJ1-1; D gene ambiguous. The CDR3 consists of 14 residues. Germline assignment: CDR1 SGHTA and CDR2 FQGTGA. The part of the CDR3 DNA that was read is TGTGCCAGCAGCCCCAGCGGGAATGCAGATACG. Translated, it gives CASSPSGNADT. The CDR3 in full is CASSPSGNADTAFF. The full variable domain, its missing parts supplied by reference TRBV7-3 and TRBJ1-1, is GAGVSQTPSNKVTEKGKYVELRCDPISGHTALYWYRQSLGQGPEFLIYFQGTGAADDSGLPNDRFFAVRPEGSVSTLKIQRTERGDSAVYLCASSPSGNADTAFFGQGTRLTVV.

This clone was seen only a few times. The DNA read from the CDR3 is TGTGCCAGTAGTTCCGGGACTAGAGGCAATGAG. Translated, it gives CASSSGTRGNE. The whole CDR3 is CASSSGTRGNEQFF. V usage is TRBV19 and J usage is TRBJ2-1; 8 bases match TRBD2. Read data end 3 residues before the CDR3 end; the end is taken from the germline J gene. This CDR3 comprises 14 residues. Per the germline V gene, CDR1 is LNHDA and CDR2 is SQIVND (reference sequence). V lost 5 bases and J lost 6; bases outside the gene matches: 6.

This clone came up many times. Sequencing ends 3 residues short of the CDR3 end; the germline J gene provides the rest. The chain couples TRBV20-1 to TRBJ2-5; weak D call: TRBD1 (5 bases). Per germline, CDR1 DFQATT and CDR2 SNEGSKA (reference sequence). The CDR3 loop spans 16 amino acids. The germline V and J ends were trimmed by 0 bases and 0 bases, with 14 bases remaining between them. The DNA read from the CDR3 is TGCAGTGCTAGAGAAGGGGTCGAAACGGACCAAGAGACC. Amino acid sequence: CSAREGVETDQET. Given in full, the CDR3 is CSAREGVETDQETQYF.

This clone showed up many times. The CDR3 end falls 3 residues outside the read, so it is completed with the germline J gene. The chain carries TRBV7-6 and TRBJ1-5; no clear D gene. V shed 3 bases and J shed 0 bases, with 3 bases lying between them. Germline V lookup: CDR1 SGHVS, CDR2 FNYEAQ. The CDR3 is 13 residues long. CDR3 region: CASSFNSNQPQHF. The part of the CDR3 DNA that was read is TGTGCCAGCAGCTTTAATAGCAATCAGCCC.

In this sample, this clone turned up a few times. The read stops 3 residues short of the end of the CDR3; the missing end is completed from the germline J gene. V usage is TRBV7-2 and J usage is TRBJ1-2; unclear D gene. The CDR3 covers 15 residues. The germline gives CDR1 SGHTA, CDR2 FQGNSA. CDR3 protein: CASSLAAGQNYDYTF. The sequenced part of the CDR3 DNA is TGTGCCAGCAGCTTAGCGGCGGGCCAAAATTACGAC.

The sample holds many counts of this clone. The read ends 3 residues before the CDR3 terminus; that terminus is restored from the germline J gene. The V and J genes are TRBV7-9 and TRBJ1-4; TRBD1 might be the D (5 bases). The V gene lost 5 bases and the J gene lost 7 bases, with 11 bases spanning the gap. The CDR3 is made up of 13 amino acids. Germline V gives CDR1 SEHNR, CDR2 FQNEAQ (reference sequence). CDR3 sequence: CASSPVGGEKLFF. Partial CDR3 DNA: TGTGCCAGCAGCCCAGTGGGGGGTGAAAAA. Full variable domain (remainder filled in from reference TRBV7-9 and TRBJ1-4): DTGVSQNPRHKITKRGQNVTFRCDPISEHNRLYWYRQTLGQGPEFLTYFQNEAQLEKSRLLSDRFSAERPKGSFSTLEIQRTEQGDSAMYLCASSPVGGEKLFFGSGTQLSVL.

This clone has a handful of counts. Sequencing ends 3 residues short of the CDR3 end; the germline J gene provides the rest. The V gene is TRBV13, the J gene TRBJ1-1; D is undetermined. The CDR3 consists of 15 residues. V lost 1 base and J lost 1, with 10 bases in between. Germline assignment: CDR1 PRHDT and CDR2 FYEKMQ (reference sequence). CDR3 bases read: TGTGCCAGCAGCTTAGAGGGTATTAGGAACACTGAA. Translation gives CASSLEGIRNTE. The complete CDR3 sequence is CASSLEGIRNTEAFF.

At least ten counts were recorded for this clone. The read ends 3 residues early relative to the CDR3; the germline J gene fills the gap. The chain couples TRBV7-9 to TRBJ1-5; the D gene is possibly TRBD1 (6 bases). V was trimmed by 6 bases and J by 4 bases, leaving 13 bases between them. Germline CDR1 SEHNR, CDR2 FQNEAQ (reference sequence). This CDR3 spans 14 amino acids. CDR3 bases read: TGTGCCAGCAGTCAGGCGGGGGCAAATCAGCCC. Translating it yields CASSQAGANQP. The complete CDR3 sequence is CASSQAGANQPQHF.

This clone was found many times. The sequenced fragment ends 3 residues before the CDR3 boundary, so the rest is inferred from the germline J gene. The rearrangement links TRBV6-2 or TRBV6-3 to TRBJ2-2, with TRBD2 matching over 9 bases. The CDR3 totals 16 residues. Germline V gene sequence: CDR1 MNHEY, CDR2 SVGEGT. V lost 2 bases and J lost 6; bases outside the gene matches: 7. The CDR3 sequence: CASSYHRTSEAGELFF. CDR3 DNA, as far as it was read: TGTGCCAGCAGTTACCATAGGACTAGCGAGGCCGGGGAG.

This clone was observed a few times. The DNA ends 3 residues before the CDR3 does, and the rest of the CDR3 is filled in from the germline J gene. The chain carries TRBV7-9 and TRBJ2-3, with 7 bases aligning to TRBD2. Germline V gene data show CDR1 as SEHNR and CDR2 as FQNEAQ (reference sequence). This CDR3 spans 15 amino acids. CDR3 region: CASSLDARWRETQYF. The covered CDR3 bases are TGTGCCAGCAGCTTAGATGCGCGGTGGCGGGAGACG.